This TCR beta chain was documented in a study of T-cell memory formation after mild COVID-19. Researchers used 5'RACE with constant-segment primers to make TCR alpha and TCR beta cDNA libraries that carry sample barcodes and UMIs. TCRdb analysed the 5' RACE reads with MiXCR anew, one entry per CDR3 protein. This table has about 350,000 distinct CDR3 sequences, roughly 15% appearing once. The clonotype originates from a man younger than 35 who had mild COVID-19 (a few samples of this study predate the infection). Cell type and time point are not known. The sequenced sample was PBMCs or a T cell subset sorted from them (not recorded which).

CDR3 protein: CASSLRRGGGYTGELFF. Written as DNA, the CDR3 is TGTGCCAGCAGCCTACGACGAGGAGGGGGCTACACCGGGGAGCTGTTTTTT. The chain employs TRBV7-2 and TRBJ2-2; TRBD1 might be the D (7 bases). The CDR3 is 17 amino acids. The V gene lost 5 bases and the J gene lost 3 bases, with 19 bases spanning the gap. In germline, CDR1 is SGHTA, CDR2 FQGNSA.